These 13 T cell receptor beta chains came from one sample sequenced in a study of cytomegalovirus exposure and HLA in healthy donors. PCR involved 60 Vbeta and 13 Jbeta primers. Repertoires were generated with immunoSEQ multiplex PCR, while TCRdb's copy carries only in-frame clones and drops some. The table records some 150,000 clones, around 82% of them present only once. Sequencing used PBMCs. The origin of the receptors is a man between 18 and 29 years old in good health and CMV-seropositive.

The chain carries TRBV5-1 and TRBJ1-1, with D unclear. Trimming removed 0 bases from V and 4 bases from J, with 13 bases in between. Germline values: CDR1 SGHRS, CDR2 YFSETQ. This CDR3 spans 15 amino acids. CDR3 nucleotide sequence: TGCGCCAGCAGCTTGGCAGTCCTCGAGGGCACTGAAGCTTTCTTT. Its translation: CASSLAVLEGTEAFF.

V and J are TRBV10-2 and TRBJ2-3, with D unclear. V was cut by 4 bases and J by 3 bases, with 11 bases left in between. The CDR3 is 14 residues long. Germline CDR1 reads WSHSY; CDR2 reads SAAADI. CDR3 DNA: TGCGCCAGCAGTGGGGCGAAATGGACAGATACGCAGTATTTT. The encoded protein is CASSGAKWTDTQYF.

The chain has TRBV2 and TRBJ2-7, with TRBD2 identical over 9 bases. This CDR3 has 14 amino acids. The germline gives CDR1 SNHLY, CDR2 FYNNEI. The V segment lost 5 bases and the J segment 4 bases; nucleotides outside the gene matches: 6. This CDR3 reads CASSTRLAVYEQYF. The DNA of the CDR3 is TGTGCCAGCAGTACCCGACTAGCGGTTTACGAGCAGTACTTC.

This clone was detected only a few times. The rearrangement uses TRBV19 and TRBJ2-1; D could derive from TRBD1 or TRBD2 (6 bases each). The length of the CDR3 is 12 residues. V lost 4 bases to trimming and J lost 13 bases, with 14 bases between them. Germline CDR1 reads LNHDA; CDR2 reads SQIVND (reference sequence). The CDR3 sequence is CASSKEGGPQFF. The CDR3 nucleotides read TGTGCCAGTAGTAAAGAGGGGGGACCCCAGTTCTTC.

The CDR3 DNA sequence: TGTGCCAGCAGCCCCACCGAGAGCAGGCTCTACAATGAGCAGTTCTTC. The encoded protein is CASSPTESRLYNEQFF. This rearrangement joins TRBV11-2 to TRBJ2-1; D is uncertain. Deletions cut 5 bases from V and 3 bases from J, with 17 bases between. Germline CDR1 reads SGHAT; CDR2 reads FQNNGV. The CDR3 has 16 amino acids.

The chain recombines TRBV9 with TRBJ2-1; TRBD2 matches 11 bases. With V trimmed by 0 bases and J by 8 bases, 4 bases remained unmatched. CDR1 is SGDLS, CDR2 YYNGEE, per germline. The CDR3 has 15 amino acids. This CDR3 is CASSVDGTSGYEQFF. In nucleotides, the CDR3 is TGTGCCAGCAGCGTAGATGGGACTAGCGGTTATGAGCAGTTCTTC.

J is TRBJ2-7 and V is TRBV10-3; 8 bases fit TRBD1. The CDR3 is made up of 16 amino acids. Trimming removed 6 bases from V and 5 bases from J; junction bases left unmatched: 15. CDR1 is ENHRY and CDR2 is SYGVKD in the germline V gene. The chain's CDR3 is CAIRDRATLGGDEQYF. CDR3 nucleotides: TGTGCCATCAGGGACAGGGCCACCCTTGGAGGCGACGAGCAGTACTTC.

This clone was detected only once. This chain connects TRBV7-2 to TRBJ2-1, with 9 bases fitting TRBD1. The CDR3 is 16 residues long. The V gene end was trimmed by 0 bases and the J gene end by 4 bases; junction bases not matched to a gene: 4. Germline V gives CDR1 SGHTA, CDR2 FQGNSA. CDR3 sequence: CASSLAGTGTYNEQFF. In DNA form, the CDR3 reads TGTGCCAGCAGCTTAGCGGGGACAGGGACGTACAATGAGCAGTTCTTC.

The chain has TRBV7-2 and TRBJ2-2; D perhaps matches TRBD1 (6 bases). Germline V CDR1 and CDR2: SGHTA, FQGNSA. The V gene lost 3 bases and the J gene lost 4 bases, with 12 bases spanning the gap. This CDR3 spans 15 amino acids. The CDR3 reads CASSLETGITGELFF. The CDR3 DNA follows: TGTGCCAGCAGCTTGGAGACAGGTATCACCGGGGAGCTGTTTTTT.

This clone was counted only a few times. The V gene is TRBV29-1, the J gene TRBJ1-4, with 8 bases aligning to TRBD1. The V gene end was trimmed by 5 bases and the J gene end by 8 bases; junction bases not matched to a gene: 7. The length of the CDR3 is 13 residues. In germline, CDR1 is SQVTM, CDR2 ANQGSEA. The CDR3 sequence: CSVRQGSGEKLFF. The CDR3 DNA is TGCAGCGTTCGACAGGGGAGTGGCGAAAAACTGTTTTTT.

The chain recombines TRBV6-1 with TRBJ2-3, with 10 positions matching TRBD2. CDR1 and CDR2 (germline): MNHNS, SASEGT. This CDR3 is built from 17 residues. V shed 1 base and J 5 bases; nucleotides not matched to a gene: 9. CDR3 nucleotide sequence: TGTGCCAGCAGTGAAGGGACTAGCGGAAGGCGAAGAGATACGCAGTATTTT. It translates to CASSEGTSGRRRDTQYF.

This sequence joins TRBV5-5 and TRBJ2-7; tentatively, D is TRBD2 (7 bases). This CDR3 has 13 amino acids. Germline V gives CDR1 SGHKS, CDR2 YYEKEE (reference sequence). CDR3 amino acids: CRQPHGGQYEQYF. CDR3 nucleotides: TGTCGCCAGCCGCACGGGGGGCAGTACGAGCAGTACTTC.

This rearrangement joins TRBV5-1 to TRBJ2-7; TRBD1 might be the D (6 bases). V was pared by 3 bases and J by 3 bases, with 13 bases between. CDR3 length: 14 residues. Germline CDR1 reads SGHRS; CDR2 reads YFSETQ. CDR3 amino acids: CASSSGTKLYEQYF. The CDR3 DNA follows: TGCGCCAGCAGCTCCGGGACAAAACTCTACGAGCAGTACTTC.